This T cell receptor beta chain was identified in a study of graft-versus-host responses after intestinal transplantation. CDR3 size: 17 residues. This table comes from immunoSEQ multiplex PCR, and its TCRdb copy is limited to in-frame clones, with some not included. The sample consists of over 85,000 clones, just over 90% of them appearing once. Turning to this clone: Its specificity is unknown.

V gene TRBV21-1 combines with J gene TRBJ2-2; the DNA was not compared with TRBD2, the D call given in the table. TRBV21-1 is designated a pseudogene. The sequence was collected from a human donor who received an intestinal transplant. The specimen was unstimulated CD8+ T cells sorted from spleen or lymph node cells, collected before intestinal transplant. The CDR3 sequence: CASSPEEGRTNTGELFF. CDR3 DNA: TGTGCCAGCAGCCCGGAGGAGGGCAGGACGAACACCGGGGAGCTGTTTTTT.